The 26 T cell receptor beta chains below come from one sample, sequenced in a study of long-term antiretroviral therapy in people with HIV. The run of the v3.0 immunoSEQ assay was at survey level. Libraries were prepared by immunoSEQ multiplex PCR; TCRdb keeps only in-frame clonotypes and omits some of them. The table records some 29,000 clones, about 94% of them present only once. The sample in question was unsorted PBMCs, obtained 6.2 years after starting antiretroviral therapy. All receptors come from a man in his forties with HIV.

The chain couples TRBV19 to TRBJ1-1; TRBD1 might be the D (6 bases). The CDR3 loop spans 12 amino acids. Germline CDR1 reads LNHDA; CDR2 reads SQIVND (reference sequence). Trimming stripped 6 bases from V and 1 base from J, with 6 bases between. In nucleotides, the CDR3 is TGTGCCAGTAGGACAGGGAACACTGAAGCTTTCTTT. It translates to CASRTGNTEAFF.

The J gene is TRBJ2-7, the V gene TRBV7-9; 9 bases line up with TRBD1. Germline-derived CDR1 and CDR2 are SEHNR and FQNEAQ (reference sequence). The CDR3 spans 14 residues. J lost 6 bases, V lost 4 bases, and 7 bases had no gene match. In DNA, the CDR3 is TGTGCCAGCAGCTCCCGGGACAGGGCTGGCGAGCAGTACTTC. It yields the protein CASSSRDRAGEQYF.

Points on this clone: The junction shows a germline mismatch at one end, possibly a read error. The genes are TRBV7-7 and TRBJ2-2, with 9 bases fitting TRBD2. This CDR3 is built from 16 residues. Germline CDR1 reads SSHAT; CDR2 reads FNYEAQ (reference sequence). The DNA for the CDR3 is TGTGCTAGCAGTTCTAGCGGGATCGCGAACACCGGGGAGCTGTTTTTT. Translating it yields CASSSSGIANTGELFF.

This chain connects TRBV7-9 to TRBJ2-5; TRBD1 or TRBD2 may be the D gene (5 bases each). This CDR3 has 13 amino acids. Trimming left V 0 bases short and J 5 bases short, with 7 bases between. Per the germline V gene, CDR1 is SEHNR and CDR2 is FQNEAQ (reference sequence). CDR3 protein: CASSLAGTETQYF. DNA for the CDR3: TGTGCCAGCAGCTTAGCAGGGACGGAGACCCAGTACTTC.

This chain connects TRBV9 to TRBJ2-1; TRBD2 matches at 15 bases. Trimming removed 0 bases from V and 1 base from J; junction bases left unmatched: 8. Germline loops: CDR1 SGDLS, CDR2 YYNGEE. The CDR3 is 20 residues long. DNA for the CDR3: TGTGCCAGCAGCGTAGCTACGGGACTAGCGGGAGGTCGGTCCTACAATGAGCAGTTCTTC. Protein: CASSVATGLAGGRSYNEQFF.

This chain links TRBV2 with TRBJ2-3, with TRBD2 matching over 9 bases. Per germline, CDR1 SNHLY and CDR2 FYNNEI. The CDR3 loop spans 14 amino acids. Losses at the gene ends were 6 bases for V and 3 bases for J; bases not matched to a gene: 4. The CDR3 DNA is TGTGCCAGCAGGCGAGCGGGGGGTACAGATACGCAGTATTTT. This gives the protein CASRRAGGTDTQYF.

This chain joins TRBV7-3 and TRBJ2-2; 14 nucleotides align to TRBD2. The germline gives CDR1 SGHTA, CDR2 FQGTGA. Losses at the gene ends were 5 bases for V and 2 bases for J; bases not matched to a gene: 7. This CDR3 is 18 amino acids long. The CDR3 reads CASSPRTSGGINTGELFF. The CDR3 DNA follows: TGTGCCAGCAGCCCGCGGACTAGCGGGGGGATAAACACCGGGGAGCTGTTTTTT. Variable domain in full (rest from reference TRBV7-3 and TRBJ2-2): GAGVSQTPSNKVTEKGKYVELRCDPISGHTALYWYRQSLGQGPEFLIYFQGTGAADDSGLPNDRFFAVRPEGSVSTLKIQRTERGDSAVYLCASSPRTSGGINTGELFFGEGSRLTVL.

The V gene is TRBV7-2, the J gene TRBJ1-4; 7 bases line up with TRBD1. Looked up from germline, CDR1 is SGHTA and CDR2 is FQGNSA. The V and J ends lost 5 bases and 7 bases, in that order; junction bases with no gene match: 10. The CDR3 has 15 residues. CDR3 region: CASSPLQGWGEKLFF. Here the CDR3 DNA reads TGTGCCAGCAGCCCCTTACAGGGGTGGGGTGAAAAACTGTTTTTT.

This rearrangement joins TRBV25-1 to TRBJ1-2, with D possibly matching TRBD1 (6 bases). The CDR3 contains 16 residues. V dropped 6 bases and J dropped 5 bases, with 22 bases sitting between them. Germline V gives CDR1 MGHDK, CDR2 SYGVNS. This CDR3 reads CASRGVGGLVGYGYTF. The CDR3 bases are TGTGCCAGCAGAGGGGTCGGGGGGCTAGTAGGGTATGGCTACACCTTC.

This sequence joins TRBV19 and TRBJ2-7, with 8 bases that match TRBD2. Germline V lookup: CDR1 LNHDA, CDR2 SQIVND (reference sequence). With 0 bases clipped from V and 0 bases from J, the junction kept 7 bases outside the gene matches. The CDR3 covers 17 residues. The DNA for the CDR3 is TGTGCCAGTAGTATAGAAGCGGGGGCTTCGATCTCCTACGAGCAGTACTTC. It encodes CASSIEAGASISYEQYF.

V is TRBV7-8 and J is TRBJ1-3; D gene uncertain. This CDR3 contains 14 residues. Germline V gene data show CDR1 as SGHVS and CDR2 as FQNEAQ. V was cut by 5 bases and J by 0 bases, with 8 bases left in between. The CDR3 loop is CASSTGNSGNTIYF. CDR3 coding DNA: TGTGCCAGCAGCACGGGTAACTCTGGAAACACCATATATTTT.

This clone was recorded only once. The CDR3 spells CSGSDGGYEQYF. The CDR3 nucleotides read TGCAGCGGGAGCGACGGGGGCTACGAGCAGTACTTC. The chain uses TRBV29-1 and TRBJ2-7, with D maybe TRBD2 (6 bases). Trimming removed 7 bases at V and 3 bases at J, with 13 bases between. Looked up from germline, CDR1 is SQVTM and CDR2 is ANQGSEA. The CDR3 length is 12 residues.

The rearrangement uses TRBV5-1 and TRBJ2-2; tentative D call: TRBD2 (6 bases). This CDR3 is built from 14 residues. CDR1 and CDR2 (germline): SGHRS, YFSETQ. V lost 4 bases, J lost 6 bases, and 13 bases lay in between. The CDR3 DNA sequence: TGCGCCAGCAGCCTAATGTGGGGGGCCGGGGAGCTGTTTTTT. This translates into CASSLMWGAGELFF. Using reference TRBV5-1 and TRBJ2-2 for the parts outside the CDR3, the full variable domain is KAGVTQTPRYLIKTRGQQVTLSCSPISGHRSVSWYQQTPGQGLQFLFEYFSETQRNKGNFPGRFSGRQFSNSRSEMNVSTLELGDSALYLCASSLMWGAGELFFGEGSRLTVL.

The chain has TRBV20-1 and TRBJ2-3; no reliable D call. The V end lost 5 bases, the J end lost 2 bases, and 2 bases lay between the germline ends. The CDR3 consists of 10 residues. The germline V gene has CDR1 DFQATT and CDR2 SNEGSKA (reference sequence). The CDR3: CSAPTDTQYF. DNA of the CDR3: TGCAGTGCTCCCACAGATACGCAGTATTTT.

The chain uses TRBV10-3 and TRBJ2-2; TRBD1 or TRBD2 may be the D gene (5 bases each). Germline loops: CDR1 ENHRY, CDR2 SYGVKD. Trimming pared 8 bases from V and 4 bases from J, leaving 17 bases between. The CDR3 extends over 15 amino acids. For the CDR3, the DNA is TGTGCCATCGACGAGGGGCCCCCGGGCACCGGGGAGCTGTTTTTT. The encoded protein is CAIDEGPPGTGELFF.

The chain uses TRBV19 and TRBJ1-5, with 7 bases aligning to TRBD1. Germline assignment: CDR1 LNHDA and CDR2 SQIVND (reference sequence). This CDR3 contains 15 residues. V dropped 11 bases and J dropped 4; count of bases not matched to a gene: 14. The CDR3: CAATGTEGYNQPQHF. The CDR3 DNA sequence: TGTGCCGCCACGGGGACAGAGGGATATAATCAGCCCCAGCATTTT.

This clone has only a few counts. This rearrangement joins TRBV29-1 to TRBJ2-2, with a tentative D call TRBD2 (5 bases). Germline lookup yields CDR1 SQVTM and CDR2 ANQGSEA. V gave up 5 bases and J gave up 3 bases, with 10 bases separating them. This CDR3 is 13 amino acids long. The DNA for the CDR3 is TGCAGCGTTCGCGGGTCCGACACCGGGGAGCTGTTTTTT. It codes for CSVRGSDTGELFF.

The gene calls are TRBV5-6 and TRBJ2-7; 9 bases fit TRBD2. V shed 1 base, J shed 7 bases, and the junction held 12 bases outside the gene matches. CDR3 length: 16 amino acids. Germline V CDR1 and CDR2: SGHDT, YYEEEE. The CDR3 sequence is CASSLWGLATSGEQYF. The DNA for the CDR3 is TGTGCCAGCAGCTTGTGGGGACTAGCCACGAGTGGGGAGCAGTACTTC.

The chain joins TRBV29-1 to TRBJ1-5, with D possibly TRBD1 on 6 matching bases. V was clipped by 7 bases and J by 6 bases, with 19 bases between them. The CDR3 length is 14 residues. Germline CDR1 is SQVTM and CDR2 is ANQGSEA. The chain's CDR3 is CSARGGGAAQPQHF. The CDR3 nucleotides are TGCAGCGCCCGGGGAGGGGGGGCTGCTCAGCCCCAGCATTTT.

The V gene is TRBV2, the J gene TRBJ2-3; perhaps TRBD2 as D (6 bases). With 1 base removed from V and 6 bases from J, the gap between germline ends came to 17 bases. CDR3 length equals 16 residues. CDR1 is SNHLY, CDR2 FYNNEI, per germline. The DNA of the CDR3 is TGTGCCAGCAGTGAAGTGAGGGGACTGCACAGTGATACGCAGTATTTT. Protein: CASSEVRGLHSDTQYF.

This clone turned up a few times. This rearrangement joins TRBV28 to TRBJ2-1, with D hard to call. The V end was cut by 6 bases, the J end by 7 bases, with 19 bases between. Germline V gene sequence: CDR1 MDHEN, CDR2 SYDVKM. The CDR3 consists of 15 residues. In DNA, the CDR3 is TGTGCCAGCAGCAAACCCGAAACCGCGGAGAATGAGCAGTTCTTC. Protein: CASSKPETAENEQFF.

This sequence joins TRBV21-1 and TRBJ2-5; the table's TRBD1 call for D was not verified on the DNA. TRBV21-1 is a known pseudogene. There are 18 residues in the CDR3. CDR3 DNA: TGTGCCAGCAGCAAAAGCGAGGAAAAGGATAGGGGAAAGAGTACCCAGTACTTC. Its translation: CASSKSEEKDRGKSTQYF.

The CDR3 DNA follows: TGTGCCAGCAGTTTAGGACAATTTAACACAGATACGCAGTATTTT. It encodes CASSLGQFNTDTQYF. The genes are TRBV6-5 and TRBJ2-3; possible D gene TRBD1, 5 bases. Germline values: CDR1 MNHEY, CDR2 SVGAGI. CDR3 length: 15 amino acids. V lost 4 bases, J lost 2 bases, and 13 bases lay in between.

CDR3 nucleotide sequence: TGTGCCAGCAGCGTAGCAGGGGGCGCCGGCTATGGCTACACCTTC. It encodes CASSVAGGAGYGYTF. The chain employs TRBV9 and TRBJ1-2, with TRBD1 identical over 8 bases. With 0 bases clipped from V and 4 bases from J, the junction kept 5 bases outside the gene matches. The CDR3 loop spans 15 amino acids. Germline V gene data show CDR1 as SGDLS and CDR2 as YYNGEE.

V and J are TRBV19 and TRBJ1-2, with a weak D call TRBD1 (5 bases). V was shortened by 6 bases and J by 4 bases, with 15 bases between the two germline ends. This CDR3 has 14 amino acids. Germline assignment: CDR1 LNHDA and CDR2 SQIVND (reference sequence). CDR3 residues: CASRVLDNGYGYTF. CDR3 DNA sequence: TGTGCCAGTAGGGTATTGGACAATGGCTATGGCTACACCTTC.

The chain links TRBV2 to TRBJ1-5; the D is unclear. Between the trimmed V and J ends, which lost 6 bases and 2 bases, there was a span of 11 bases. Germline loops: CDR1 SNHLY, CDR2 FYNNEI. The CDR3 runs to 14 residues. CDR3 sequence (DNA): TGTGCCAGCAGGGCAGAGTTCGGCAATCAGCCCCAGCATTTT. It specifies CASRAEFGNQPQHF.